The 3 T cell receptor beta chains below all came from one sample that was sequenced in a study of T cell responses to AZD1222 COVID-19 vaccine. The protocol was immunoSEQ multiplex PCR, while the TCRdb copy is restricted to in-frame clones and leaves out a portion. The repertoire holds 110,000 to 150,000 clones, with roughly nine tenths as singletons. Sample: peripheral blood, taken on day 0 of AZD1222 vaccination. The receptors stem from an adult in good health.

CDR3 sequence (DNA): TGTGCCAGCAGCTTAGCGGGAGAGCGCGAGCAGTACTTC. Residues: CASSLAGEREQYF. This rearrangement joins TRBV7-9 to TRBJ2-7; D is perhaps TRBD2 (5 bases). Per germline, CDR1 SEHNR and CDR2 FQNEAQ (reference sequence). V lost 0 bases and J 6 bases, leaving 9 bases between the germline ends. This CDR3 is built from 13 residues.

The chain is built from TRBV19 and TRBJ2-3, with D unresolved. There are 12 residues in the CDR3. V dropped 2 bases and J dropped 6 bases, with 6 bases sitting between them. From germline, CDR1 is LNHDA and CDR2 SQIVND (reference sequence). The CDR3 sequence is CASSIWGDTQYF. Here the CDR3 DNA reads TGTGCCAGTAGTATATGGGGTGATACGCAGTATTTT.

The chain combines TRBV7-2 with TRBJ2-5; 9 nucleotides line up with TRBD2. J lost 3 bases, V lost 4 bases, and 6 bases had no gene match. This CDR3 is built from 15 residues. Germline CDR1 reads SGHTA; CDR2 reads FQGNSA. In nucleotides, the CDR3 is TGTGCCAGCAGCTCTACTAGCGGGCTAGAAGAGACCCAGTACTTC. This translates into CASSSTSGLEETQYF.